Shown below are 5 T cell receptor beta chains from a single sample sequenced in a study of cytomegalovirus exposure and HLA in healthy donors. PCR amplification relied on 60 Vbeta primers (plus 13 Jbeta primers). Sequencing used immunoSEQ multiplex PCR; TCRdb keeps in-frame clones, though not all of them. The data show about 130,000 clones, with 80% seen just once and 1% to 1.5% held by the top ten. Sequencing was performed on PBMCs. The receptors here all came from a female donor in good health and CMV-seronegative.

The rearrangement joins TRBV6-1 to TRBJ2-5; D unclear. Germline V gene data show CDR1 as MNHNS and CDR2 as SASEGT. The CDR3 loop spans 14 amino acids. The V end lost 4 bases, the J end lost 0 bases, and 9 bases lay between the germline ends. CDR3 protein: CASSVVLNQETQYF. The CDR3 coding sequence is TGTGCCAGCAGTGTAGTACTGAACCAAGAGACCCAGTACTTC.

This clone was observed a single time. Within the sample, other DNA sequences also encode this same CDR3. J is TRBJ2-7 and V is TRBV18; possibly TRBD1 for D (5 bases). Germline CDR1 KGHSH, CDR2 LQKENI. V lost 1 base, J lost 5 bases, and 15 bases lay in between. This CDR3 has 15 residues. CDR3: CASSPRQGSRDEQYF. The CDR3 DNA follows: TGTGCCAGCTCACCACGGCAGGGTTCTCGCGACGAGCAGTACTTC.

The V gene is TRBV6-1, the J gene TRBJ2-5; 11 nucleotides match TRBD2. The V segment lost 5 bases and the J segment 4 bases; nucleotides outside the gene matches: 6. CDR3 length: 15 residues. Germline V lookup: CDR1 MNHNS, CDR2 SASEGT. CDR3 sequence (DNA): TGTGCCAGCAGTTTCGCCGGGACTAGCGGAGAGACCCAGTACTTC. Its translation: CASSFAGTSGETQYF.

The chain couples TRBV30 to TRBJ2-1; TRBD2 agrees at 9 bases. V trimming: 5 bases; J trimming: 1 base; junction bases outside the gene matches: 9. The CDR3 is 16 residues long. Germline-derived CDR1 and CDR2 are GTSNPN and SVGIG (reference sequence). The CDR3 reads CAWAARLAASYNEQFF. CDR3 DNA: TGTGCCTGGGCGGCGAGACTAGCGGCTTCCTACAATGAGCAGTTCTTC.

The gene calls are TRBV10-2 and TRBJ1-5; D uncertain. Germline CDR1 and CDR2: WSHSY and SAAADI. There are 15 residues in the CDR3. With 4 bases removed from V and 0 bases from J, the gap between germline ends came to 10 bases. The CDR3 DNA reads TGCGCCAGCAGTGCAGGAACATATAGCAATCAGCCCCAGCATTTT. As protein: CASSAGTYSNQPQHF.